The present entry profiles one T cell receptor (beta chain) with its context. The specificity of this receptor is unknown. No base quality values were provided; no much bigger clone lies one nucleotide off. Library preparation was by the immunoSEQ multiplex PCR assay. For the multiplex PCR, a mixture combining 60 forward primers for TCR Vbeta segments and 13 reverse primers for TCR Jbeta segments was used. Amplification of the CDR3 region of rearranged TCR beta genes was performed with a multiplex PCR assay on genomic DNA. Amplified TCR beta libraries were sequenced as 87-base-pair reads on the Illumina HiSeq System. The source study handled its data this way. In a later analysis, tens of millions of unique TCR beta chains were counted across the approximately 620 repertoires, and roughly 11 million of these chains were shared by at least two donors. Raw reads were error-corrected and collapsed into unique sequences with a nearest-neighbor algorithm that merged closely related sequences to remove PCR and sequencing errors. To assign V, D and J gene segments, CDR3 sequences were aligned to IMGT reference sequences. For a sequence to be retained, a match of at least six nucleotides to both a V gene segment and a J gene segment was required. Rearrangements were classified as productive when the CDR3 lacked stop codons and remained in frame with V and J, and all other rearrangements were classified as non-productive. CDR3 was defined according to IMGT convention as the region running from the second conserved V-encoded cysteine to the conserved J-encoded phenylalanine. The earlier analysis of 500 to 650 of the donors excluded any sequence lacking an unambiguous match to a single V gene segment. An earlier analysis of several hundred of the donors called V segments functional above 56.7% productive rearrangements and segregating when the between-donor standard deviation exceeded 5%. To diagnose cytomegalovirus status from the catalog of TCR beta chain sequences, a statistical classification framework was built. V and J gene assignment, in a later analysis, came from comparing TCR nucleotide sequences with IMGT/GENE-DB human TR gene sequences. The TCRdist pipeline was used in a later analysis to assign CDR3 sequences and most-parsimonious VDJ recombination scenarios. In a later analysis, each TCR beta chain was defined by its CDR3 amino acid sequence together with its V-gene family, and reads without a unique V-gene family were excluded. A later analysis removed 500 to 650 highly shared, low-generation-probability nucleotide sequences to deal with suspected cross-contamination and a sequencing artifact. For each public chain, a later analysis derived a clonal expansion index from normalized ranks of inferred template counts within each repertoire. In a later analysis, generation probabilities were computed with a VDJ recombination model fitted to out-of-frame rearrangements, and the resulting probabilities were checked against IGoR. In a later analysis, TCR-TCR, TCR-HLA and TCR-CMV co-occurrence was scored with hypergeometric tests, and a repertoire-size bias correction was applied to TCR pairs. To estimate false discovery rates, a later analysis permuted the HLA or CMV assignments 20 times. In a later analysis, co-occurring TCRs were grouped using DBSCAN, with TCRdist sequence similarity added in when clustering inside HLA-allele-positive subsets. Co-occurrence clustering excluded repertoires with fewer than 30,000 or more than 120,000 public chains, plus five with anomalous nucleotide sharing. Here the immuneACCESS table is served through TCRdb, limited to in-frame sequences with V and J called. Missing clones are a known gap in these copies; in checked studies unresolved V genes cover under half, and the rest lacks a known reason. The V and J calls and clone size come from that table; D and trimming were worked out from the DNA. Present in this sample are about 150,000 clones, around 84% of which were seen just once. The top ten clonotypes cover approximately 3% of the sample.

In total, roughly 670 healthy bone marrow donors made up the cohort. At the time of sampling, all cohort members were nominally healthy, though unrecorded immune exposures were likely present. The donor was CMV seronegative and was included in the group of a few hundred seronegative cohort members. Each donor provided a peripheral blood sample, and peripheral blood mononuclear cells were used for TCR beta sequencing. Genomic DNA was extracted from the blood cell samples with the Qiagen DNeasy Blood Extraction Kit. This entry belongs to a study of cytomegalovirus exposure and HLA in healthy donors (TCRdb year 2017). Broadly, across the study: An earlier analysis of roughly 500 of the donors reported 250 to 350 Gb of sequence data and some 120 million unique TCR beta sequences from 150 million to 200 million T cells. On average, around 240,000 unique TCR beta nucleotide sequences were sequenced per donor among 300 to 500 genotyped donors of the cohort, with 15% to 20% of those sequences being non-productive. Both class I and class II loci were covered by HLA typing, at four-digit resolution. Around 300 gigabases of sequencing data and tens of millions of unique TCR sequences were included in an early release covering 500 to 750 HLA-typed donors. The aim of the study was to test whether cataloging public T cell receptors could identify signatures of past pathogen exposure. Rather than drawing on any new phenotypic data, the later analysis identified candidate immune exposures from TCR beta sequences and the way those sequences occurred across donors. Donor age, sex, ethnicity and CMV serostatus were compiled alongside the repertoire data. A later analysis re-examined previously published TCR beta repertoires from 500 to 700 donors and added high-resolution HLA genotyping to investigate patterns of TCR occurrence. Every discovery cohort repertoire had been produced on one sequencing platform. To predict cytomegalovirus infection status, the study combined high-throughput TCR immunosequencing, statistical association of individual TCRs with disease status, and machine learning. Using immunosequencing, the study profiled T cell repertoires from 666 subjects and related those repertoires to cytomegalovirus serostatus. Among the roughly 400 genotyped donors, 75% to 90% belonged to the genetic ancestry cluster associated with self-reported Caucasian donors. The number of donors typed differed by locus, with about 629-630 for A, B, C, DRB1 and DQB1, roughly 520 for DQA1, under 610 for DPA1, and 450 to 480 for DPB1. A separate validation cohort of roughly 120 different subjects was used in addition to the roughly 640-subject first cohort. In an earlier analysis of a few hundred of the donors, high-throughput TCR beta sequencing was used to judge whether each TCR beta V gene segment behaved as functional or pseudogenic. A later genetic analysis took genome-wide SNP genotypes for about three fifths of the 666 donors and used that subset as a discovery cohort. Because of strong linkage in the cohort, five DR-DQ haplotypes were treated as single units for association and clustering.

The research as a whole found: Only TCR beta chains were sequenced in this cohort, and the absence of alpha or paired-chain data limited detectable features. The sequencing pipeline was judged likely to have produced a cluster of highly shared sequence variants as a technical artifact. A further reported finding was that TCR beta sequences accurately predicted the HLA-A and HLA-B alleles for most subjects in the first cohort. A later analysis associated some 17,000 TCR beta sequences with specific HLA alleles at a false discovery rate of 0.05. In a later analysis, TCR association rates were found to vary across HLA loci, with the most associated TCRs seen for DRB1 alleles and the fewest for HLA-C alleles. Because counts were too low, seventeen rarely observed V segments, including chromosome 9 orphons, were left out of the earlier analysis of some 640 of the donors. When HLA alleles, especially DR and DQ, strongly co-occurred, TCR associations were difficult to assign to individual alleles. A later genetic analysis reported fewer N-insertions in productive TCRs among donors in an Asian-associated ancestry cluster than the roughly 650-donor mean. Most CMV-associated TCR beta chains appeared to be HLA-restricted in a later analysis, and the HLA associations seemed to be driven largely by CMV exposure. The classifier was reported to diagnose cytomegalovirus status with high specificity and sensitivity in both the original and validation cohorts. An association between a missense DCLRE1C variant and V-gene and J-gene trimming of TCR beta chains was found in a later genetic analysis and replicated in an independent cohort. Three of the identified cytomegalovirus-associated TCR beta chains were confirmed in vitro to be specific for cytomegalovirus antigens. An earlier analysis of 450 to 750 of the donors showed that most TCR beta V segments appeared in productive rearrangements either about 87% or about 30% of the time, which broadly matched IMGT annotations. HLA typing was unavailable for some donors at each locus, so association tests used only the typed subset. Linkage disequilibrium might explain the correlated functional status among segregating V segments, but an unknown experimental factor could not be ruled out. The presence/absence analyses assumed that sequencing depth was roughly uniform across donors, and that assumption may not be true. Compared with equally common non-associated chains, HLA-associated TCR beta chains in a later analysis were more clonally expanded and had lower generation probabilities. Some IMGT-functional V segments, including TRBV6-2 and TRBV6-3, could not be distinguished by the 87-base-pair reads and were therefore excluded. While some public TCRs were present in many individuals, most TCR sequences turned up only very rarely across donors. In a later analysis, several top co-occurrence clusters were reported to appear linked to parvovirus B19, influenza, CMV and Epstein-Barr virus. The study gave a list of roughly 150 TCR beta chains associated with cytomegalovirus. According to the authors, the approach could potentially be generalized to other disease states and immunological phenotypes. Immune exposure information for the cohort was limited to CMV serostatus.

Per the germline V gene, SGHVS is the CDR1 and FQNEAQ is the CDR2. The CDR3 measures 15 amino acids from cysteine to phenylalanine. Solely the CDR3 DNA is kept, with 45 bases framed from the first base. The V end gives up 5 bases and the J end 7 bases, leaving 7 bases in the junction not matched to a gene. The receptor's source is a woman between 35 and 50 years old in good health and CMV-seronegative. This chain joins TRBV7-8 to TRBJ2-1; TRBD2 lines up with 11 middle nucleotides. The sequenced sample consisted of PBMCs. The CDR3 corresponds to CASSPRASGGNEQFF. The DNA reads TGTGCCAGCAGCCCGAGGGCTAGCGGGGGGAATGAGCAGTTCTTC.